The 13 T cell receptor beta chains given below trace back to one sample, sequenced in a study of blood T cells in healthy people across ages. A J-beta primer mix and a sample-barcoded 5' primer were used in a second PCR of roughly 6 to 11 cycles. One entry per CDR3 protein, called by TCRdb with MiXCR from the 5' RACE reads. Here the sample spans 700,000 to 850,000 distinct CDR3 sequences, around 36% being singletons. Sequenced sample: blood. The receptors derive from a man aged 18 to 29 in good health.

This rearrangement joins TRBV20-1 to TRBJ2-7; tentative D call: TRBD1 (6 bases). The CDR3 runs to 14 residues. Germline loops: CDR1 DFQATT, CDR2 SNEGSKA (reference sequence). V was pared by 6 bases and J by 0 bases, with 15 bases between. The DNA of the CDR3 is TGCAGTGCCCTAAGACAGGTGAGCTCCTACGAGCAGTACTTC. Its protein is CSALRQVSSYEQYF.

This clonotype turned up a few times. The chain carries TRBV4-2 and TRBJ1-4; the D is unclear. Trimming took 1 base from V and 8 from J, leaving 23 bases between them. Germline CDR1 LGHNA, CDR2 YNFKEQ. The CDR3 contains 18 residues. The CDR3 coding sequence is TGTGCCAGCAGCCAAGGTACCTCGTACGAGAGGTCTTACGAAAAACTGTTTTTT. Its translation: CASSQGTSYERSYEKLFF.

In its sample, this clonotype was seen a few times. The chain joins TRBV5-8 to TRBJ2-7, with 8 bases that match TRBD1. CDR1 is SGHTS and CDR2 is YDEGEE in the germline V gene. The V gene end was trimmed by 2 bases and the J gene end by 3 bases; junction bases not matched to a gene: 4. The CDR3 has 14 amino acids. The CDR3 sequence: CASSFAGQGYEQYF. For the CDR3, the DNA is TGTGCCAGCAGCTTCGCCGGACAGGGCTACGAGCAGTACTTC.

This clonotype was detected only a few times. This chain connects TRBV7-2 to TRBJ1-1, with a possible D match to TRBD1 (6 bases). This CDR3 comprises 16 residues. Per germline, CDR1 SGHTA and CDR2 FQGNSA. Trimming shortened V by 1 base and J by 0 bases, and 12 bases separated the two germline ends. This CDR3 reads CASSLGGTYLNTEAFF. In DNA, the CDR3 is TGTGCCAGCAGCTTAGGGGGGACATATTTGAACACTGAAGCTTTCTTT.

This clonotype has only a few counts. The chain is built from TRBV6-1 and TRBJ2-3; TRBD2 matches 9 bases. Per germline, CDR1 MNHNS and CDR2 SASEGT. The V gene end was trimmed by 5 bases and the J gene end by 4 bases; junction bases not matched to a gene: 16. This CDR3 spans 18 amino acids. CDR3 coding DNA: TGTGCCAGCAGTCACGGGCTTTCGCGGGGGGGTTTCGCAGATACGCAGTATTTT. Encoded protein: CASSHGLSRGGFADTQYF.

The rearrangement uses TRBV7-3 and TRBJ1-1; D gene uncertain. The length of the CDR3 is 14 residues. Germline CDR1 SGHTA, CDR2 FQGTGA. V was shortened by 5 bases and J by 1 base, with 11 bases between the two germline ends. DNA of the CDR3: TGTGCCAGCAGCGTAGGTTTCCCGAACACTGAAGCTTTCTTT. Translation: CASSVGFPNTEAFF.

The chain recombines TRBV12-3 or TRBV12-4 with TRBJ2-2; D unclear. V lost 6 bases and J 1 base, leaving 9 bases between the germline ends. The CDR3 loop spans 14 amino acids. The CDR3 nucleotides are TGTGCCAGCAGGGCCCTGATGAACACCGGGGAGCTGTTTTTT. Protein: CASRALMNTGELFF.

The genes are TRBV6-6 and TRBJ1-5; a weak D match, TRBD1 (5 bases). The CDR3 is made up of 14 amino acids. The germline CDR1 and CDR2 sequences are MNHNY and SVGAGI (reference sequence). V was trimmed by 6 bases and J by 5 bases, leaving 14 bases between them. CDR3 sequence reads: CASRPRGIYQPQHF. The CDR3 DNA follows: TGTGCCAGCAGGCCGAGGGGAATATATCAGCCCCAGCATTTT.

The chain uses TRBV6-2 or TRBV6-3 and TRBJ1-2; D gene unclear. Germline V CDR1 and CDR2: MNHEY, SVGEGT. The CDR3 spans 16 residues. V was cut by 2 bases and J by 0 bases, with 13 bases left in between. The CDR3 protein is CASSYIVGPPNYGYTF. In nucleotides, the CDR3 is TGTGCCAGCAGTTACATCGTCGGCCCTCCTAACTATGGCTACACCTTC.

There are many counts of this clonotype. The chain is built from TRBV27 and TRBJ2-3; no definite D call. Germline values: CDR1 MNHEY, CDR2 SMNVEV (reference sequence). The ends were cut back, 0 bases at V and 1 base at J, with 5 bases in the middle. This CDR3 region has 14 residues. CDR3 nucleotides: TGTGCCAGCAGTTTATCGGCAGGCACAGATACGCAGTATTTT. It codes for CASSLSAGTDTQYF.

The table lists this clonotype with a few counts. The chain links TRBV20-1 to TRBJ2-3; 7 bases map to TRBD1. Germline V lookup: CDR1 DFQATT, CDR2 SNEGSKA (reference sequence). The ends lost 6 bases at V and 4 bases at J; junction bases unmatched: 10. The CDR3 is made up of 14 amino acids. The DNA for the CDR3 is TGCAGTGCCGCCGGGACAGCTGGGGCAGATACGCAGTATTTT. Its translation: CSAAGTAGADTQYF.

Points on this clonotype: Given a much more abundant clone one base away, this may be a read error. V and J are TRBV20-1 and TRBJ2-5; perhaps TRBD1 as D (5 bases). The tail of the sequence fits TRBJ2-7 better, so the J call may be wrong. Germline V gene data show CDR1 as DFQATT and CDR2 as SNEGSKA (reference sequence). The CDR3 runs to 14 residues. CDR3 coding DNA: TGCAGTGCTCGGAACAGGTTTCCCTACTACGAGCAGTACTTC. It codes for CSARNRFPYYEQYF.

The chain's CDR3 is CAWSSRRQLETQYF. In nucleotides, the CDR3 is TGTGCCTGGAGTAGCAGACGACAGTTGGAGACCCAGTACTTC. The J gene is TRBJ2-5, the V gene TRBV30; D may be TRBD1 (5 bases). V was pared by 2 bases and J by 5 bases, with 15 bases between. Germline V gene data show CDR1 as GTSNPN and CDR2 as SVGIG (reference sequence). The CDR3 is 14 residues long.